Here is one TCR beta chain with its context. Its antigen is not identified. The source of the sample is a study of OX40 agonist ivuxolimab in advanced cancers. On the study more broadly: Mean age approximately 61 years, range roughly 20 to 85; around 80% male.

The study, taken as a whole, reports: At doses 0.1 to 3.0 mg/kg, CD4+ and CD8+ clones expanded.

Clones were read by immunoSEQ multiplex PCR, and TCRdb kept only the in-frame ones, dropping some. The table has about 100,000 clones, more than 75% seen once. V lost 4 bases to trimming and J lost 1 base; unmatched junction nucleotides: 8. The germline gives CDR1 SGHNT, CDR2 YYREEE (reference sequence). This CDR3 contains 16 residues. The TCR comes from an adult with an advanced solid tumor such as melanoma, head and neck, liver or kidney cancer. This sequence joins TRBV5-4 and TRBJ2-1; the match to TRBD1 covers 7 bases. This specimen consisted of CD4+ or CD8+ T cells sorted from blood, obtained in a trial of the OX40 agonist ivuxolimab. In DNA form, the CDR3 reads TGTGCCAGCAGCCAGACAGGGAAGAAATCCTACAATGAGCAGTTCTTC. This translates into CASSQTGKKSYNEQFF.